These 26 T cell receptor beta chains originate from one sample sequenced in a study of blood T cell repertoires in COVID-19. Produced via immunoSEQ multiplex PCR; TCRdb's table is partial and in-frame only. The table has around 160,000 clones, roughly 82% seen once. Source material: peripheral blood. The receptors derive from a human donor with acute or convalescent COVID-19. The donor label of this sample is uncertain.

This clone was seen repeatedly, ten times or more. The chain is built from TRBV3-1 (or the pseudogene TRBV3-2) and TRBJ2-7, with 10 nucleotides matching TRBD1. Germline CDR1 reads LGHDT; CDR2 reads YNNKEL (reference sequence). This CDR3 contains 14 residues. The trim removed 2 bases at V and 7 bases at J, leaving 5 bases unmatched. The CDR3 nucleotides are TGTGCCAGCAGCCAAAGACAGGGGGCAGGGGAGCAGTACTTC. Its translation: CASSQRQGAGEQYF.

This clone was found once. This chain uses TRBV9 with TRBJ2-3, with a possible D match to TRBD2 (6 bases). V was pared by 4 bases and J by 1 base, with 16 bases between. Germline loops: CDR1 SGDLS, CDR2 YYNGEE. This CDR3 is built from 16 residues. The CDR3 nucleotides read TGTGCCAGCAGCCTACGGACTTGGGGGGGCACAGATACGCAGTATTTT. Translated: CASSLRTWGGTDTQYF.

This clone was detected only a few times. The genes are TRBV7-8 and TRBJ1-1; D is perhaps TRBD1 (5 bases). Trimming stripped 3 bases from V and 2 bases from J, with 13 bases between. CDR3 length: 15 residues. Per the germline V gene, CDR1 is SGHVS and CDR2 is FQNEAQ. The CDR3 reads CASSFLGEGNTEAFF. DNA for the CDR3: TGTGCCAGCAGCTTCTTGGGGGAGGGTAACACTGAAGCTTTCTTT.

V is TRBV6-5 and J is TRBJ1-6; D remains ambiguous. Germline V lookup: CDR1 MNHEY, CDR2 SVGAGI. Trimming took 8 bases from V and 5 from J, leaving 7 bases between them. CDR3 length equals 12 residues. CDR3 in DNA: TGTGCCAGCGACGGAGATAATTCACCCCTCCACTTT. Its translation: CASDGDNSPLHF.

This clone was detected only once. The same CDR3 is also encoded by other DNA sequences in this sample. The CDR3 DNA reads as TGTGCCAGTAGGACACAACAGGGGGCGCCGACCGGGGAGCTGTTTTTT. It yields the protein CASRTQQGAPTGELFF. The chain couples TRBV19 to TRBJ2-2, with 9 nucleotides matching TRBD1. Germline CDR1 and CDR2: LNHDA and SQIVND (reference sequence). The CDR3 runs to 16 residues. After removal of 6 bases from V and 5 bases from J, the junction contained 10 bases not matched to a gene.

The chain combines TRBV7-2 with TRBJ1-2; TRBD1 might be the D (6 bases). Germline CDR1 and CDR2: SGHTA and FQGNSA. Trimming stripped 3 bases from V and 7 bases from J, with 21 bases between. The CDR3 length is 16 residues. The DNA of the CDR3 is TGTGCCAGCAGCTTCCTGGGTCTGGGGGGGCGGAGTGGCTACACCTTC. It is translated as CASSFLGLGGRSGYTF.

The CDR3 is CATSGGLNSGNTIYF. The CDR3 DNA sequence: TGTGCCACCTCGGGGGGACTGAACTCTGGAAACACCATATATTTT. The chain employs TRBV27 and TRBJ1-3; a possible D gene is TRBD1 (5 bases). The CDR3 consists of 15 residues. Trimming pared 10 bases from V and 0 bases from J, leaving 16 bases between. CDR1 is MNHEY, CDR2 SMNVEV, per germline (reference sequence).

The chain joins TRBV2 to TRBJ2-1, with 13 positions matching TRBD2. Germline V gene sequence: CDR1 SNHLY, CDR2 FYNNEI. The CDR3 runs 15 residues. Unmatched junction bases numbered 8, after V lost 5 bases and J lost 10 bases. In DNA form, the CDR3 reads TGTGCCAGCAGTCGGGGACTAGCGGGGATGGACGAGCAGTTCTTC. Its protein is CASSRGLAGMDEQFF.

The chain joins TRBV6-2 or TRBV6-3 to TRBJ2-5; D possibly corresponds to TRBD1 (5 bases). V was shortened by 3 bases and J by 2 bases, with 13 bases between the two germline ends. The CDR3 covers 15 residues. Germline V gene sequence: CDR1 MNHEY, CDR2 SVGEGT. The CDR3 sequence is CASSYEGHEQETQYF. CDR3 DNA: TGTGCCAGCAGTTATGAAGGACATGAACAAGAGACCCAGTACTTC.

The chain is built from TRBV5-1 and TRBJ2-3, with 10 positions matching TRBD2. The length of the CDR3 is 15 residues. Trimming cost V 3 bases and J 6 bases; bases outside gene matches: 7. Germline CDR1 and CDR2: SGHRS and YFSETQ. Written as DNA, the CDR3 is TGCGCCAGCAGCTCCACTAGCGGGAATAGGGATACGCAGTATTTT. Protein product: CASSSTSGNRDTQYF.

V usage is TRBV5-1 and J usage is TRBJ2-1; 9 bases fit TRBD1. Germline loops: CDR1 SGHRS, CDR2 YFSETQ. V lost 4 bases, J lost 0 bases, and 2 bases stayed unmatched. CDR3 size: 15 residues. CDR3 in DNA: TGCGCCAGCAGCCCGACAGGGGGCTCCTACAATGAGCAGTTCTTC. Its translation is CASSPTGGSYNEQFF.

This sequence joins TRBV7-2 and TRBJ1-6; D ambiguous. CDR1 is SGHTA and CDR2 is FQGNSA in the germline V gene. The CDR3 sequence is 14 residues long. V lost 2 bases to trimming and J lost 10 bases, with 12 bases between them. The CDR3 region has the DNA TGTGCCAGCAGCTTATCTACGATTCGCTCACCCCTCCACTTT. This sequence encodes CASSLSTIRSPLHF.

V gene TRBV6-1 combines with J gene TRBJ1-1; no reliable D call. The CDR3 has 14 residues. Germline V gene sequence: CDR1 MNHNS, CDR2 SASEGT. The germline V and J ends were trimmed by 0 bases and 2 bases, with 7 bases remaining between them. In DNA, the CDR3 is TGTGCCAGCAGTGAAGCGACACCTAACACTGAAGCTTTCTTT. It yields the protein CASSEATPNTEAFF.

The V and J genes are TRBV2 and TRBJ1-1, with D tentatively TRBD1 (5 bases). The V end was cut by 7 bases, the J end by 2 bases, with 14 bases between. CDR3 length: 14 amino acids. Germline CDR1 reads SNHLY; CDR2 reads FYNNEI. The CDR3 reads CASTTTDRNTEAFF. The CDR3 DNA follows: TGTGCCAGCACCACTACAGACAGAAACACTGAAGCTTTCTTT.

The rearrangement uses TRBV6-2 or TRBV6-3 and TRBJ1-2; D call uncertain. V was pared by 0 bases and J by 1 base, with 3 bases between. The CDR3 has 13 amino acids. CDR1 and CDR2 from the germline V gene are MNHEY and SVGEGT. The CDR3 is CASSYSRNYGYTF. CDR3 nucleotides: TGTGCCAGCAGTTACTCCCGTAACTATGGCTACACCTTC.

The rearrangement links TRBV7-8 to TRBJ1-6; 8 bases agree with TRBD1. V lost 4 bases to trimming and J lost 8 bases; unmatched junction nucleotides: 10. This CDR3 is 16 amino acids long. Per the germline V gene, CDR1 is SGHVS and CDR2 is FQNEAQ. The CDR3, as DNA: TGTGCCAGCAGCTCGCAGGGGGCGCGAAGGGATTCACCCCTCCACTTT. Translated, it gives CASSSQGARRDSPLHF. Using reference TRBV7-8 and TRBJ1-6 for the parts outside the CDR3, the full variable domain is GAGVSQSPRYKVAKRGQDVALRCDPISGHVSLFWYQQALGQGPEFLTYFQNEAQLDKSGLPSDRFFAERPEGSVSTLKIQRTQQEDSAVYLCASSSQGARRDSPLHFGNGTRLTVT.

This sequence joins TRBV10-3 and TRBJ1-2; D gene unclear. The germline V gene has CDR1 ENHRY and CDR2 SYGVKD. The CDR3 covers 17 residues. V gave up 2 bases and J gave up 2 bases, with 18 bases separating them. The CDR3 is CAISESVVVGRNYGYTF. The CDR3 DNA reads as TGTGCCATCAGTGAGAGTGTGGTAGTAGGCAGGAACTATGGCTACACCTTC.

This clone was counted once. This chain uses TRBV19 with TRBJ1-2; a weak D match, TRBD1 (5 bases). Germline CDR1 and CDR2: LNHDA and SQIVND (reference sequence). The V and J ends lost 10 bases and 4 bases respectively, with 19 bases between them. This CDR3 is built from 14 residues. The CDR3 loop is CATHPQSRGYGYTF. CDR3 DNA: TGTGCCACCCACCCTCAGAGTAGGGGCTATGGCTACACCTTC.

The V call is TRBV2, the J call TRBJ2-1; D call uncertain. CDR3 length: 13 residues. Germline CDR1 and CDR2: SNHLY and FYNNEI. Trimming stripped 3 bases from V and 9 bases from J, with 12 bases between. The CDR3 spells CASSDSQVGEQFF. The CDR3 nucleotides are TGTGCCAGCAGTGATTCGCAGGTGGGTGAGCAGTTCTTC. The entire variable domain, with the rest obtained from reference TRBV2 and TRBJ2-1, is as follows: EPEVTQTPSHQVTQMGQEVILRCVPISNHLYFYWYRQILGQKVEFLVSFYNNEISEKSEIFDDQFSVERPDGSNFTLKIRSTKLEDSAMYFCASSDSQVGEQFFGPGTRLTVL.

CDR3 nucleotide sequence: TGTGCCAGCAGTACGGACAGGGAATTTGGTCAGCCCCAGCATTTT. This sequence encodes CASSTDREFGQPQHF. J is TRBJ1-5 and V is TRBV6-5, with TRBD1 matching over 8 bases. This CDR3 region has 15 residues. Per the germline V gene, CDR1 is MNHEY and CDR2 is SVGAGI. J gave up 6 bases and V 5 bases, and 9 bases lay outside the gene matches.

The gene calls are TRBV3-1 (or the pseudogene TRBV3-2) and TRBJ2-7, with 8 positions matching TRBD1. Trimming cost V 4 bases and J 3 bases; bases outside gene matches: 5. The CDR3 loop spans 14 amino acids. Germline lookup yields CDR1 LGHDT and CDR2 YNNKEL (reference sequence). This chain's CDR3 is CASSLRTGIYEQYF. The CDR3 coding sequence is TGTGCCAGCAGCCTGCGGACAGGGATCTACGAGCAGTACTTC.

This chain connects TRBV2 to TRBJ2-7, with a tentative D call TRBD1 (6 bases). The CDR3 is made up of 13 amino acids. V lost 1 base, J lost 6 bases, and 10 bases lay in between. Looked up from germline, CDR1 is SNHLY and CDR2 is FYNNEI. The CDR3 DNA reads TGTGCCAGCAGTGAAGAGGACAGCCTCGAGCAGTACTTC. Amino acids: CASSEEDSLEQYF.

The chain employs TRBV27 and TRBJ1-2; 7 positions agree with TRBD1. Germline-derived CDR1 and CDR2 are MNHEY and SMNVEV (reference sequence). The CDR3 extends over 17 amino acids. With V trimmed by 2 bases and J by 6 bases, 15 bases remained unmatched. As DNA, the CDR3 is TGTGCCAGCAGTTTAAGGGCCTACGCATTTACAGGGGATGGCTACACCTTC. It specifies CASSLRAYAFTGDGYTF.

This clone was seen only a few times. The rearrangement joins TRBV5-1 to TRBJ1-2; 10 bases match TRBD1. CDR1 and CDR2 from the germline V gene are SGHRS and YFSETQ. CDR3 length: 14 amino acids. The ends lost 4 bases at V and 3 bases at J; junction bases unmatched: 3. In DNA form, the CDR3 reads TGCGCCAGCAGCACCGGGACAGGGGACTATGGCTACACCTTC. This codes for CASSTGTGDYGYTF.

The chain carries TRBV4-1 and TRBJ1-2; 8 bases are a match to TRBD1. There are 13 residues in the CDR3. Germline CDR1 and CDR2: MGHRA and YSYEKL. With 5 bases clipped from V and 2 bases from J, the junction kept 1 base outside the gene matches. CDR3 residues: CASSRDRNYGYTF. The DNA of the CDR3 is TGCGCCAGCAGCAGGGACAGGAACTATGGCTACACCTTC.

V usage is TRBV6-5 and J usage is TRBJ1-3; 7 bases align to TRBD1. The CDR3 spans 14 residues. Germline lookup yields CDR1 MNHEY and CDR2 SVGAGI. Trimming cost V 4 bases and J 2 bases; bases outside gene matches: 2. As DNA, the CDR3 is TGTGCCAGCAGTTTTGACAGGGCTGGAAACACCATATATTTT. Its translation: CASSFDRAGNTIYF.